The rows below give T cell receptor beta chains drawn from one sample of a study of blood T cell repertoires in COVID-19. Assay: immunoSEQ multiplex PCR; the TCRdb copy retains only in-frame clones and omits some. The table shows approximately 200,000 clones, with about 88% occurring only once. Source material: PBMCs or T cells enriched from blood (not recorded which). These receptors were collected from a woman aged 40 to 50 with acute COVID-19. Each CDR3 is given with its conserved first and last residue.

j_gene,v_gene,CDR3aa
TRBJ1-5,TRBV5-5,CASSLGGLNQPQHF
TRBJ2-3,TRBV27,CASSRGVSTDTQYF
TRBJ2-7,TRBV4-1,CASSPREGYYEQYF
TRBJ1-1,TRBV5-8,CASNDAHQWTEAFF
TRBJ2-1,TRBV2,CASSSPGTSGHNEQFF
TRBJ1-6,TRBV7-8,CASSKYRGPNNSPLHF
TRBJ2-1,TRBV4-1,CASSQPPAGADYNEQFF
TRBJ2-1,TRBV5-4,CASSHMIQSSYNEQFF
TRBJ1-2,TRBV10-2,CASWGGLNGYTF
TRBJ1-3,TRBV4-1,CASSQIDGLTGLGNTIYF
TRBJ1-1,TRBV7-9,CASSFRGGNTEAFF
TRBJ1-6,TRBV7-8,CASSLARTAGDSPLHF
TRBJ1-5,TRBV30,CAWSNGPTQTGGSNQPQHF
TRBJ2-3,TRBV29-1,CSVAAGRSTQYF
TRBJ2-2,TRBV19,CASSILGSANTGELFF
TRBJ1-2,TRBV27,CASSPTTGQGPFYGYTF